These 7 T cell receptor beta chains were all obtained from the same sample, sequenced in a study of blood T cell repertoires in COVID-19. The repertoire was sequenced with immunoSEQ multiplex PCR; TCRdb's copy has only in-frame clones and lacks some. This repertoire shows about 330,000 clones, around 86% found once; its top ten account for roughly 1.6%. The sample was peripheral blood. The receptors shown here come from a woman aged 45-65 years with acute or convalescent COVID-19.

The chain recombines TRBV28 with TRBJ2-7; 7 bases align to TRBD1. Germline trimming cut 2 bases from V and 4 bases from J; bases unmatched to any gene: 5. The CDR3 is 14 amino acids. Germline CDR1 is MDHEN and CDR2 is SYDVKM. CDR3 bases: TGTGCCAGCAGTTTACCCACAGGGGAGTACGAGCAGTACTTC. Translation: CASSLPTGEYEQYF.

The rearrangement links TRBV25-1 to TRBJ1-5, with a tentative D call TRBD1 (6 bases). Germline lookup yields CDR1 MGHDK and CDR2 SYGVNS. The CDR3 is made up of 13 amino acids. V lost 5 bases to trimming and J lost 7 bases, with 12 bases between them. This CDR3 is CASSQTGEQPQHF. CDR3 bases: TGTGCCAGCAGTCAGACAGGAGAACAGCCCCAGCATTTT. The full variable domain, rest sourced from reference TRBV25-1 and TRBJ1-5, is EADIYQTPRYLVIGTGKKITLECSQTMGHDKMYWYQQDPGMELHLIHYSYGVNSTEKGDLSSESTVSRIRTEHFPLTLESARPSHTSQYLCASSQTGEQPQHFGDGTRLSIL.

The rearrangement links TRBV30 to TRBJ2-7, with a weak D call TRBD2 (6 bases). Trimming removed 8 bases at V and 5 bases at J, with 19 bases between. This CDR3 has 13 residues. Germline V lookup: CDR1 GTSNPN, CDR2 SVGIG (reference sequence). The CDR3 DNA follows: TGTGCCGGGTCCCTTGGAGGGTTTAACGAGCAGTACTTC. This translates into CAGSLGGFNEQYF.

The rearrangement joins TRBV25-1 to TRBJ2-1, with 8 positions matching TRBD2. The germline V gene has CDR1 MGHDK and CDR2 SYGVNS. V trimming: 6 bases; J trimming: 7 bases; junction bases outside the gene matches: 5. This CDR3 spans 13 amino acids. In DNA, the CDR3 is TGTGCCAGCAGAGCGGGAGCAATAAATGAGCAGTTCTTC. Amino acid sequence: CASRAGAINEQFF.

In regard to this clone: The limits of the CDR3 on the DNA are not certain, so only TCRdb's listed CDR3 is given. V gene TRBV2 combines with J gene TRBJ1-5. Germline lookup yields CDR1 SNHLY and CDR2 FYNNEI. From its first to its last residue, the CDR3 has 18 amino acids. The CDR3 loop reads CASSTSPPGEASNQPQHF.

This clone came up once. The genes are TRBV18 and TRBJ1-1, with TRBD1 matching 8 bases. J was trimmed by 2 bases and V by 6 bases; bases with no gene match: 5. This CDR3 is built from 14 residues. Germline CDR1 reads KGHSH; CDR2 reads LQKENI. CDR3: CASSPGQGNTEAFF. The CDR3 DNA reads as TGTGCCAGCTCTCCCGGACAGGGTAACACTGAAGCTTTCTTT.

The V call is TRBV13, the J call TRBJ2-3, with 12 bases identical to TRBD2. Germline CDR1 reads PRHDT; CDR2 reads FYEKMQ (reference sequence). The CDR3 contains 19 residues. V lost 5 bases to trimming and J lost 4 bases; unmatched junction nucleotides: 16. CDR3 loop: CASSRTGVTTSGSPDTQYF. In DNA form, the CDR3 reads TGTGCCAGCAGCCGGACAGGGGTTACGACTAGCGGGAGTCCAGATACGCAGTATTTT.